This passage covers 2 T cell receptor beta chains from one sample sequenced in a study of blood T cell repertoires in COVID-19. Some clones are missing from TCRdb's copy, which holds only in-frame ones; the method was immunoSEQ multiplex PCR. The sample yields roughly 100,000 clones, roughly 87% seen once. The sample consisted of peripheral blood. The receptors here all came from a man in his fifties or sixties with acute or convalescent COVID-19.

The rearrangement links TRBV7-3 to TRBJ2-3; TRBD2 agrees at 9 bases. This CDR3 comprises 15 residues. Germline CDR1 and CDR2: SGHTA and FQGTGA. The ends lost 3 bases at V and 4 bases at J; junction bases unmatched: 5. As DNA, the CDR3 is TGTGCCAGCAGCTTTGGCGGGGGGGCGGCAGATACGCAGTATTTT. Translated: CASSFGGGAADTQYF.

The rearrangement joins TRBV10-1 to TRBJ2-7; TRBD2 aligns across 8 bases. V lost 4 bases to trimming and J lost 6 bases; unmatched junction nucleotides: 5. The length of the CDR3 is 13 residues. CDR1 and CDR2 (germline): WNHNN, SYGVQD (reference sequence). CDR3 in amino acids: CASSAGGFGEQYF. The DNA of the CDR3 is TGCGCCAGCAGTGCGGGAGGGTTCGGCGAGCAGTACTTC.